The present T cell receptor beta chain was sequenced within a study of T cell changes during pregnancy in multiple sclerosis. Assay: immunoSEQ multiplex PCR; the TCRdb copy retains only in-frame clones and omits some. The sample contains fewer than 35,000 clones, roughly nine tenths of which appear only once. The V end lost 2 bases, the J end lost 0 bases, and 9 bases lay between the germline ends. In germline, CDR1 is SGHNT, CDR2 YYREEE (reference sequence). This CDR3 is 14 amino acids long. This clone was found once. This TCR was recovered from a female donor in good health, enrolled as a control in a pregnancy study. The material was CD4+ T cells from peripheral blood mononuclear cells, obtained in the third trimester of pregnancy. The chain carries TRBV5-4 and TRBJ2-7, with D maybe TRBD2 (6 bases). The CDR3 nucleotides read TGTGCCAGCAGCTTACGGGGGACCTCCTACGAGCAGTACTTC. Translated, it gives CASSLRGTSYEQYF.